The rows below give T cell receptor beta chains drawn from one sample of a study of cytomegalovirus exposure and HLA in healthy donors. TCRdb keeps only in-frame clones here, not all; method: immunoSEQ multiplex PCR. The sample has about 330,000 clones, around 90% seen once. Input material: PBMCs. These receptors came from a woman aged 30 to 39 in good health and CMV-seropositive. Both conserved end residues are part of each CDR3. D genes are given only for firm matches. Clone size is stated in some rows and not others, as once, few, many or a class when expanded.

V: TRBV7-6
size: -
D: -
J: TRBJ2-3
DNA: TGTGCCAGCAGCTCTTACTTCACAGATACGCAGTATTTT
CDR3: CASSSYFTDTQYF

V: TRBV5-1
size: -
D: -
J: TRBJ2-3
DNA: TGCGCCAGCAGCTTGGCTGGGGGCGTGAGCACAGATACGCAGTATTTT
CDR3: CASSLAGGVSTDTQYF

V: TRBV6-5
size: -
D: -
J: TRBJ1-2
DNA: TGTGCCAGCAGAGGTTCGGGACGGCTGAACTATGGCTACACCTTC
CDR3: CASRGSGRLNYGYTF

V: TRBV11-2
size: -
D: TRBD2
J: TRBJ2-2
DNA: TGTGCCAGCAGCTTAGATTTCGGACTAGCGGCGAACACCGGGGAGCTGTTTTTT
CDR3: CASSLDFGLAANTGELFF

V: TRBV19
size: -
D: TRBD2
J: TRBJ2-7
DNA: TGTGCCAGTAGTACCTCGGTAGCGGGAGGGAGTAACGAGCAGTACTTC
CDR3: CASSTSVAGGSNEQYF

V: TRBV7-2
size: -
D: -
J: TRBJ1-2
DNA: TGTGCCAGCAGCTCCGGTAGAACCCTCCCTTACTTC
CDR3: CASSSGRTLPYF

V: TRBV5-1
size: -
D: TRBD1
J: TRBJ2-1
DNA: TGCGCCAGCAGCTTGGATTTAGGGGGACAGGGAATCGATGAGCAGTTCTTC
CDR3: CASSLDLGGQGIDEQFF

V: TRBV9
size: -
D: -
J: TRBJ1-5
DNA: TGTGCCAGCAGCGAGCGAGGGGATCGGGGTCAGCCCCAGCATTTT
CDR3: CASSERGDRGQPQHF

V: TRBV6-5
size: once
D: -
J: TRBJ1-5
DNA: TGTGCCAGCAGTTATCATAGCAATCAGCCCCAGCATTTT
CDR3: CASSYHSNQPQHF

V: TRBV28
size: once
D: -
J: TRBJ1-4
DNA: TGTGCCAGCAGTTTATTCGGAAGAAATGAAAAACTGTTTTTT
CDR3: CASSLFGRNEKLFF

V: TRBV7-2
size: -
D: -
J: TRBJ2-5
DNA: TGTGCCAGCAGCTTAGCGGGGGGCTCAGAGACCCAGTACTTC
CDR3: CASSLAGGSETQYF

V: TRBV2
size: -
D: -
J: TRBJ2-1
DNA: TGTGCCAGCAAGTGGTCTATGGTCGCCCTCGAAGGGCAGTTCTTC
CDR3: CASKWSMVALEGQFF

V: TRBV5-1
size: few
D: -
J: TRBJ2-7
DNA: TGCGCCAGCAGCTTGGGGGGCAGGTACGAGCAGTACTTC
CDR3: CASSLGGRYEQYF

V: TRBV4-1
size: -
D: -
J: TRBJ1-2
DNA: TGCGCCAGCAGCCAAGATCCAGGGAACTATGGCTACACCTTC
CDR3: CASSQDPGNYGYTF

V: TRBV5-1
size: -
D: TRBD1
J: TRBJ2-3
DNA: TGCGCCAGCGGACAGGACTTTAGCACAGATACGCAGTATTTT
CDR3: CASGQDFSTDTQYF

V: TRBV27
size: -
D: -
J: TRBJ2-6
DNA: TGTGCCAGCAGTTTCGCTGGAAGGCCCTCTGGGGCCAACGTCCTGACTTTC
CDR3: CASSFAGRPSGANVLTF

V: TRBV30
size: -
D: TRBD1
J: TRBJ2-5
DNA: TGTGCCTGGAGTACAGGACAGGGGTACCTCGGGGAGACCCAGTACTTC
CDR3: CAWSTGQGYLGETQYF

V: TRBV7-9
size: -
D: -
J: TRBJ1-2
DNA: TGTGCCAGCAGCTTATCTGACAGCTATGGCTACACCTTC
CDR3: CASSLSDSYGYTF

V: TRBV18
size: -
D: TRBD1
J: TRBJ2-6
DNA: TGTGCCAGCTCAAGACAGGGTTTTCTCCTCTCTGGGGCCAACGTCCTGACTTTC
CDR3: CASSRQGFLLSGANVLTF

V: TRBV4-3
size: -
D: -
J: TRBJ2-3
DNA: TGCGCCAGCAGCCGACAGCCTATACTACTCGCGGCAACAGATACGCAGTATTTT
CDR3: CASSRQPILLAATDTQYF

V: TRBV28
size: once
D: TRBD2
J: TRBJ2-3
DNA: TGTGCCAGCGGGGGACTAGCGGCCACGGATACGCAGTATTTT
CDR3: CASGGLAATDTQYF

V: TRBV10-3
size: -
D: -
J: TRBJ1-5
DNA: TGTGCCATCAAGGCAGGGTTCAATCAGCCCCAGCATTTT
CDR3: CAIKAGFNQPQHF

V: TRBV28
size: -
D: -
J: TRBJ1-4
DNA: TGTGCCAGCACGACCACGGGGGGCGCCGGTGAAAAACTGTTTTTT
CDR3: CASTTTGGAGEKLFF

V: TRBV10-3
size: -
D: TRBD2
J: TRBJ2-7
DNA: TGTGCCACCGGACTAGCGAACTCCTACGAGCAGTACTTC
CDR3: CATGLANSYEQYF

V: TRBV19
size: once
D: -
J: TRBJ2-7
DNA: TGTGCCAGTAGTATAGGCGCAGGGGGGTCCTACGAGCAGTACTTC
CDR3: CASSIGAGGSYEQYF

V: TRBV5-6
size: -
D: -
J: TRBJ2-1
DNA: TGTGCCAGCAGCTTACAGGCGCGGGAGCAGTTCTTC
CDR3: CASSLQAREQFF

V: TRBV7-7
size: -
D: -
J: TRBJ2-2
DNA: TGTGCCAGCTCCAGGCAGACCGGGGAGCTGTTTTTT
CDR3: CASSRQTGELFF

V: TRBV5-6
size: -
D: -
J: TRBJ1-6
DNA: TGTGCCAGCAGCTTGAGGACTGTATCCCCCCTCCACTTT
CDR3: CASSLRTVSPLHF

V: TRBV4-3
size: -
D: -
J: TRBJ2-5
DNA: TGCGCCAGCAGCCAAGGGACCAGCGGCGCTAAGGAGACCCAGTACTTC
CDR3: CASSQGTSGAKETQYF

V: TRBV6-5
size: -
D: -
J: TRBJ2-7
DNA: TGTGCCAGCAGTTACGGTGAGGGGGAGCAGTACTTC
CDR3: CASSYGEGEQYF

V: TRBV19
size: -
D: -
J: TRBJ2-7
DNA: TGTGCCAGTAGCTCGGCCTACGAGCAGTACTTC
CDR3: CASSSAYEQYF

V: TRBV30
size: -
D: TRBD1
J: TRBJ1-1
DNA: TGTGCCTGGTCGGACAGGTTCAACACTGAAGCTTTCTTT
CDR3: CAWSDRFNTEAFF

V: TRBV19
size: -
D: -
J: TRBJ2-3
DNA: TGTGCCAGTAGCCCCTGGACCGGGAGCACAGATACGCAGTATTTT
CDR3: CASSPWTGSTDTQYF

V: TRBV9
size: -
D: -
J: TRBJ2-2
DNA: TGTGCCAGCAGCGTCTTTGGGAACACCGGGGAGCTGTTTTTT
CDR3: CASSVFGNTGELFF

V: TRBV9
size: -
D: -
J: TRBJ1-1
DNA: TGTGCCAGCAGCGTAGGATACCAGGGTAGCGCTGAAGCTTTCTTT
CDR3: CASSVGYQGSAEAFF

V: TRBV4-1
size: -
D: -
J: TRBJ1-5
DNA: TGCGCCAGCAGCCAAGATGGGCCAGACAATCAGCCCCAGCATTTT
CDR3: CASSQDGPDNQPQHF

V: TRBV23-1
size: once
D: TRBD2
J: TRBJ2-7
DNA: TGCGCCGGGGGGGGCCTAGCGGGGACCCTTAGCTCCTACGAGCAGTACTTC
CDR3: CAGGGLAGTLSSYEQYF

V: TRBV6-5
size: -
D: -
J: TRBJ2-7
DNA: TGTGCCAGCAGTCGACTAGGCCCCTCCGAGCAGTACTTC
CDR3: CASSRLGPSEQYF

V: TRBV7-2
size: once
D: -
J: TRBJ1-6
DNA: TGTGCCAGCAGCCGATTGGCGAATAATTCACCCCTCCACTTT
CDR3: CASSRLANNSPLHF

V: TRBV30
size: -
D: TRBD1
J: TRBJ1-4
DNA: TGTGCCTGGAGTGAAGGGACAGGGTGGCGTGAAAAACTGTTTTTT
CDR3: CAWSEGTGWREKLFF

V: TRBV15
size: -
D: -
J: TRBJ1-4
DNA: TGTGCCACCAGGGACCGAGGAAGGACTAATGAAAAACTGTTTTTT
CDR3: CATRDRGRTNEKLFF

V: TRBV27
size: once
D: TRBD2
J: TRBJ2-1
DNA: TGTGCCAGCACTCGCGGGGGGACCTACAATGAGCAGTTCTTC
CDR3: CASTRGGTYNEQFF